This TCR beta chain came from a study of spatial heterogeneity in lung cancer. Study details: Consistently, beta-chain sequences turned up in larger numbers than alpha-chain sequences did. The library had UMIs, and each TCR and UMI pair averaged more than ten raw reads.

Trimming took 6 bases from V and 1 from J; bases not matched to a gene: 6. Per the germline V gene, CDR1 is ENHRY and CDR2 is SYGVKD. The CDR3 runs 15 residues. Concerning this clonotype: Its antigen is still unknown.

Unique molecular identifiers, one per molecule, were present on every TCR cDNA molecule. TCRdb used MiXCR to reprocess the 5' RACE reads, holding one entry per CDR3 protein. Seen here are 30,000 to 45,000 distinct CDR3 sequences, around 7% observed once, and the top ten hold roughly 28%. The time point is: sample taken at primary tumor resection. Extraction of whole RNA from tumor, nontumor lung or frozen PBMC preceded unsorted sequencing. Study findings and constraints: The appearance of ubiquitous expanded tumor TCRs in blood was greater at resection than follow-up.

This receptor was identified in a male donor with early-stage non-small cell lung cancer. The sample here was PBMCs, taken at surgery. The chain has TRBV10-3 and TRBJ2-3; TRBD2 agrees at 8 bases. The CDR3 loop reads CAISYGLAGTDTQYF. In nucleotides, the CDR3 is TGTGCCATCAGCTACGGACTAGCTGGCACAGATACGCAGTATTTT.